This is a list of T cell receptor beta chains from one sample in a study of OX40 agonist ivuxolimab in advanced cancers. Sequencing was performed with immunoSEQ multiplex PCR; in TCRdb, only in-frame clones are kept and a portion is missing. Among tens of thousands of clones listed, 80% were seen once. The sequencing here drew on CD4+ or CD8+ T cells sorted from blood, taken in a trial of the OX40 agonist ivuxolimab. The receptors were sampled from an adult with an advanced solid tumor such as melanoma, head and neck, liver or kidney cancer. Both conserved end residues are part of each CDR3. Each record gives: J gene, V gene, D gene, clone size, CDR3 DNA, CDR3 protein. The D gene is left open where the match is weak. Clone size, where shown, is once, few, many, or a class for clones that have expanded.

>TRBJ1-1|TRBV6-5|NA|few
TGTGCCAGCAGTTACTCGAGGGATCCGTCATTGGCTTTCTTT
CASSYSRDPSLAFF
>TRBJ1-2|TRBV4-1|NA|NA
TGCGCCAGCAGCCAAGATGAGTCCAGGGCCTATGGCTACACCTTC
CASSQDESRAYGYTF
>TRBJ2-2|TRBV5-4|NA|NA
TGTGCCAGCAGCTTGGAACGTGGCAGGGGGGAGCTGTTTTTT
CASSLERGRGELFF
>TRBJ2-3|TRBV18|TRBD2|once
TGTGCCAGCTCACCAAGACTAGCCACAGATACGCAGTATTTT
CASSPRLATDTQYF
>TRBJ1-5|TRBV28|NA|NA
TGTGCCAGCAGTACTGGCAGCAATCAGCCCCAGCATTTT
CASSTGSNQPQHF
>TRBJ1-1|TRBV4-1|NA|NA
TGCGCCAGCAGCCAAGATCGGGTTCTAGGGAACACTGAAGCTTTCTTT
CASSQDRVLGNTEAFF
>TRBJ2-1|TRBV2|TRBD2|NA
TGTGCCAGCCAATTAGCGGGAGGGCCTAACAGTGAGCAGTTCTTC
CASQLAGGPNSEQFF
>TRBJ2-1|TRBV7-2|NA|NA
TGTGCCAGCAGCTTGGAGAGCTCCTACAATGAGCAGTTCTTC
CASSLESSYNEQFF
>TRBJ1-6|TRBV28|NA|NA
TGTGCCAGCAGTTATGGGGGTCCCTCGGCGGCACCCCTCCACTTT
CASSYGGPSAAPLHF
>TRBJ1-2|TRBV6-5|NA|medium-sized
TGTGCCAGCAGTTACTCGATGGGCAGGGGTTATGGCTACACCTTC
CASSYSMGRGYGYTF
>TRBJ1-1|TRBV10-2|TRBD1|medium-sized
TGCGCCAGCAGCCAACAGGGGTTTGCTGAAGCTTTCTTT
CASSQQGFAEAFF
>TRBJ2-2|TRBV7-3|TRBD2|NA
TGTGCCAGCAGCTTAACGGGCGCTAGCGGGACGGTCGGGGAGCTGTTTTTT
CASSLTGASGTVGELFF
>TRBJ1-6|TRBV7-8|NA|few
TGTGCCAGCAGTTTCGCAGTTGGGAGGCCCCTCCACTTT
CASSFAVGRPLHF
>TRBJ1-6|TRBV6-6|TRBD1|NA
TGTGCCAGCAAGACAGGGGGCGGCTATAATTCACCCCTCCACTTT
CASKTGGGYNSPLHF
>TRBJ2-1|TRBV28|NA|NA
TGTGCCAGCATTTCTGGAGTAGAAGAGTTCTTC
CASISGVEEFF
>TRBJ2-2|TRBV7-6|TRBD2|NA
TGTGCCAGCAGTCCTACTAGCGGGAGCCTCACCGGGGAGCTGTTTTTT
CASSPTSGSLTGELFF
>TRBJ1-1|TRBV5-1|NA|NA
TGCGCCAGCAGCTTGGATCGGGACACTGAAGCTTTCTTT
CASSLDRDTEAFF
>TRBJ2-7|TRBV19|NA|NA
TGTGCCAGTAGTATAAACCCGGGCACGGACGAGCAGTACTTC
CASSINPGTDEQYF
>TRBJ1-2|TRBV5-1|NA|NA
TGCGCCAGCAGCGAGACAGGCTCTAACTATGGCTACACCTTC
CASSETGSNYGYTF
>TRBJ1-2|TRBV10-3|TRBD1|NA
TGTGCCATCAGGATTTCCTTGACAGGGGACTATGGCTACACCTTC
CAIRISLTGDYGYTF
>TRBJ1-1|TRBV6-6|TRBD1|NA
TGTGCCAGCAGTTACAGGGACAGGGTAGAAGCTTTCTTT
CASSYRDRVEAFF
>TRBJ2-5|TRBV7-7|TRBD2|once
TGTGCCAGCAGCCCAATAGGACTAGCGGGAGGAGAGACCCAGTACTTC
CASSPIGLAGGETQYF
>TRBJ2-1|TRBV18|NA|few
TGTGCCAGCTCATCGGGACTCCTCAATGAGCAGTTCTTC
CASSSGLLNEQFF
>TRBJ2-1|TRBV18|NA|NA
TGTGCCAGCTCCCGGGGCGTCGGCTACAATGAGCAGTTCTTC
CASSRGVGYNEQFF
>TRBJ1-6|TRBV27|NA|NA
TGTGCCAGCAGTTTACGGGGTCCGGGGAATTCACCCCTCCACTTT
CASSLRGPGNSPLHF
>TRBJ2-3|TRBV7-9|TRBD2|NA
TGTGCCAGCAGCTCCGCCGGGGAGGAGCGGGGGGGGGTCACAGATACGCAGTATTTT
CASSSAGEERGGVTDTQYF
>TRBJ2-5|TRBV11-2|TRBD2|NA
TGTGCCAGCAGCCCCCCGGGACTAGCGGAACAAGAGACCCAGTACTTC
CASSPPGLAEQETQYF
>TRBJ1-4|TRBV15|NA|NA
TGTGCCACCAGCAGAGATTTGGGGGCGGATGAAAAACTGTTTTTT
CATSRDLGADEKLFF
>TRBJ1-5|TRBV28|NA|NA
TGTGCCAGCAGACATCTAACGGAAGGTCAGCATTTT
CASRHLTEGQHF
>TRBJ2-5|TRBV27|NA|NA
TGTGCCAGCAGTATCTCGGGACTTAAGGATTGGGAGACCCAGTACTTC
CASSISGLKDWETQYF
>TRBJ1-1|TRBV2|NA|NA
TGTGCCAGCAGTGGGGGGCCGGGCACTGAAGCTTTCTTT
CASSGGPGTEAFF
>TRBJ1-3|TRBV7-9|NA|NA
TGTGCCAGCAGCCCAGGGCCCATCTACTCTGGAAACACCATATATTTT
CASSPGPIYSGNTIYF
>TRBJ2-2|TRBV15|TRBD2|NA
TGTGCCACCGGGAGGACTAGCGGGAGTAAGAGCACCGGGGAGCTGTTTTTT
CATGRTSGSKSTGELFF
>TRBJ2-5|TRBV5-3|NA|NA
TGTGCCAGCAGGGGAGGGACAGAAGAGACCCAGTACTTC
CASRGGTEETQYF
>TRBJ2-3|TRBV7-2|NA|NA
TGTGCCAGCAGCTTAGCCCGCATAGATACGCAGTATTTT
CASSLARIDTQYF
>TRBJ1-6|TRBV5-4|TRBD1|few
TGTGCCAGCAGCTCCGACAGGGTGGCCCAGTCCCTCCACTTT
CASSSDRVAQSLHF
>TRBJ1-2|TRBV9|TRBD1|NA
TGTGCCAGCAGCGTAGAGGGGGCAGCCCCTGGCTACACCTTC
CASSVEGAAPGYTF
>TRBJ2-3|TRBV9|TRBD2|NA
TGTGCCAGCAGCCTTACTAGCGGCCGGAGAACAGATACGCAGTATTTT
CASSLTSGRRTDTQYF
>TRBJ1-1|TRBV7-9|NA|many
TGTGCCAGCAGCCCAAAGACACGGCTGAACACTGAAGCTTTCTTT
CASSPKTRLNTEAFF
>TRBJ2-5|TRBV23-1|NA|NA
TGCGCCAGCAGTCAATCAGGTAGACGAGGAGAGACCCAGTACTTC
CASSQSGRRGETQYF
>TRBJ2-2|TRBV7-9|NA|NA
TGTGCCAGCAGAGGAGCCCGGGACAGCGGGTCCGGGGAGCTGTTTTTT
CASRGARDSGSGELFF
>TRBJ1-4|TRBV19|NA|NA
TGTGCCAGTAGTTGGGCAGGGGAATACGAAAAACTGTTTTTT
CASSWAGEYEKLFF
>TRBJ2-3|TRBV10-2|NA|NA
TGCGCCAGCAGTAGCGCAGATACGCAGTATTTT
CASSSADTQYF
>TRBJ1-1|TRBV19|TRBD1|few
TGTGCCAGTATCCGGACAGGGCGAGAAACTGAAGCTTTCTTT
CASIRTGRETEAFF
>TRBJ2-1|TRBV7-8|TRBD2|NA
TGTGCCAGCAGCCTACCCCTCCGACTAGCGGGAGGCAATGAGCAGTTCTTC
CASSLPLRLAGGNEQFF
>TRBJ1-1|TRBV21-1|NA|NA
TGTGCCAGCAGGCGAGGCATAGCTACACATCGCACTGAAGCTTTCTTT
CASRRGIATHRTEAFF
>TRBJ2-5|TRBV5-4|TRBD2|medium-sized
TGTGCCAGCAGCTTGGTACTAGCGGGACAAGAGACCCAGTACTTC
CASSLVLAGQETQYF
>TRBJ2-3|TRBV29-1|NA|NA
TGCAGCGTTGGGACTACCACAGATACGCAGTATTTT
CSVGTTTDTQYF
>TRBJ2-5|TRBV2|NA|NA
TGTGCCAGCAGTGAACAACTAGCAGCAGAGACCCAGTACTTC
CASSEQLAAETQYF
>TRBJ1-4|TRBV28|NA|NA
TGTGCCAGCAGCACCAACGGGGTCGGTGGAAAACTGTTTTTT
CASSTNGVGGKLFF
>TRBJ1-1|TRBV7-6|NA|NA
TGTGCCAGCAGCTTAAAGGCAGGGGACACTGAAGCTTTCTTT
CASSLKAGDTEAFF
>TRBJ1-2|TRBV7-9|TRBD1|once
TGTGCCAGCAGCTTAGCACAGGGGGATGGCTACACCTTC
CASSLAQGDGYTF